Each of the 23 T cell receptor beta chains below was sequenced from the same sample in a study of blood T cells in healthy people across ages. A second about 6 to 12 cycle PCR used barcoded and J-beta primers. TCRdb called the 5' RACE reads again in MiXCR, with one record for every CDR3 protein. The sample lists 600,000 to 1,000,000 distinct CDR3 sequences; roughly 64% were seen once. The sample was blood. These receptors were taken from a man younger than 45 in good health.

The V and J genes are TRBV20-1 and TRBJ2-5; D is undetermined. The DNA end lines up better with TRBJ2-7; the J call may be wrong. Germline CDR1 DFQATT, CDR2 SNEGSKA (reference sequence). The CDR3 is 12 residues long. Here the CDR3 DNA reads TGCAGTGCCTGGTCTGGGGAATCCGAGCAGTACTTC. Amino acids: CSAWSGESEQYF.

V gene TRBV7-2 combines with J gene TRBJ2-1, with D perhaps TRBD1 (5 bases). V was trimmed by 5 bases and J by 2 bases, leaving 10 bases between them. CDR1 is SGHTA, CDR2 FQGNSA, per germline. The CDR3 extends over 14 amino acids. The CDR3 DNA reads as TGTGCCAGCAGCCCTCAGGGCCCCTACAATGAGCAGTTCTTC. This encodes CASSPQGPYNEQFF.

CDR3 sequence (DNA): TGTGCCAGCAGCGCCCCCGGGAGCGGCCCCCTCACAGATACGCAGTATTTT. Residues: CASSAPGSGPLTDTQYF. The chain joins TRBV7-2 to TRBJ2-3, with D perhaps matching TRBD2 (6 bases). The CDR3 spans 17 residues. CDR1 is SGHTA, CDR2 FQGNSA, per germline. Trimming shortened V by 5 bases and J by 2 bases, and 20 bases separated the two germline ends.

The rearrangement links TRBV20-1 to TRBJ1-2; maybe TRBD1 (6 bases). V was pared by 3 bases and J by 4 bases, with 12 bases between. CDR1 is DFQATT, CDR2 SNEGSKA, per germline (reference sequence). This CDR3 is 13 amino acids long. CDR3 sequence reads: CSASTGPTYGYTF. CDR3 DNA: TGCAGTGCTAGCACAGGGCCCACCTATGGCTACACCTTC.

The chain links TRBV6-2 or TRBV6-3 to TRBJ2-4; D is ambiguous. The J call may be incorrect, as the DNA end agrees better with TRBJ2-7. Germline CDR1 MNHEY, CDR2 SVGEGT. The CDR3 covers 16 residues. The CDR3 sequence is CASRTFGVNYHYEQYF. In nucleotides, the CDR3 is TGTGCCAGCAGGACCTTTGGGGTAAACTACCACTACGAGCAGTACTTC.

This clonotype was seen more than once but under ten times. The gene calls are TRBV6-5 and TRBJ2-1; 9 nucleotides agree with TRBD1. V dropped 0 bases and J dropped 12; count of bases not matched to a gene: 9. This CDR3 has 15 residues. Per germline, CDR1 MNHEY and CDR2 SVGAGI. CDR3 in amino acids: CASSYSTGGSTGQFF. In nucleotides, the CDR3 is TGTGCCAGCAGTTACTCGACAGGGGGGAGCACTGGGCAGTTCTTC.

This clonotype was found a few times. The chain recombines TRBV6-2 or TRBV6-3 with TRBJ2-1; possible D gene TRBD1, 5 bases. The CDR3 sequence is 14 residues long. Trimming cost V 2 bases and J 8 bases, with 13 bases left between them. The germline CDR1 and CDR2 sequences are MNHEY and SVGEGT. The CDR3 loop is CASSYQDMLDEQFF. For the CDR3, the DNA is TGTGCCAGCAGTTACCAGGACATGTTGGATGAGCAGTTCTTC.

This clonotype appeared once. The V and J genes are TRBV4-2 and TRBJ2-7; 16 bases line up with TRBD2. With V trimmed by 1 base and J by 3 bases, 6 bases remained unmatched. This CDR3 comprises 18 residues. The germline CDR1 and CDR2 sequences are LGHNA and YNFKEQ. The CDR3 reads CASSQVPGTSGRDYEQYF. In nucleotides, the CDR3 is TGTGCCAGCAGCCAAGTCCCTGGGACTAGCGGGAGGGACTACGAGCAGTACTTC.

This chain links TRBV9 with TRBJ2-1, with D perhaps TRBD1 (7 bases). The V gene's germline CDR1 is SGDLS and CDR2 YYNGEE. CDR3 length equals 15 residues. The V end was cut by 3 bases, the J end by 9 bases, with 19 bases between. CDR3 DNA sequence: TGTGCCAGCAGCGCCTTTTACGGGACAGCGGGTGAGCAGTTCTTC. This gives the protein CASSAFYGTAGEQFF.

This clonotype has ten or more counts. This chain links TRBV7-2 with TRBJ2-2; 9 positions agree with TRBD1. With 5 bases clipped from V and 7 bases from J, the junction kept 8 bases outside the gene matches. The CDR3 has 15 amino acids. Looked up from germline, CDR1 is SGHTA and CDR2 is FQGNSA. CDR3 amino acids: CASSPGQGWDGELFF. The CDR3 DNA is TGTGCCAGCAGCCCTGGACAGGGGTGGGACGGGGAGCTGTTTTTT.

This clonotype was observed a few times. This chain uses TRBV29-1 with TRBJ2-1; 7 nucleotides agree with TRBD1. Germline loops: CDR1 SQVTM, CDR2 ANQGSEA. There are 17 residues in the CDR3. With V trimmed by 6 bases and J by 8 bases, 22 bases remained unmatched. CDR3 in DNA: TGCAGCGTGGCGGTACAGGGGATTTGGAATTCAATTGATGAGCAGTTCTTC. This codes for CSVAVQGIWNSIDEQFF.

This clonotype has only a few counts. The CDR3, as DNA: TGCGCCAGCAGGCACCGCAGGGACCGACCGGCGGACTACTCCTACAATGAGCAGTTCTTC. Translating gives CASRHRRDRPADYSYNEQFF. The chain carries TRBV4-3 and TRBJ2-1; perhaps TRBD2 as D (6 bases). V shed 6 bases and J shed 0 bases, with 27 bases lying between them. The germline gives CDR1 LGHNA, CDR2 YSLEER. The CDR3 consists of 20 residues.

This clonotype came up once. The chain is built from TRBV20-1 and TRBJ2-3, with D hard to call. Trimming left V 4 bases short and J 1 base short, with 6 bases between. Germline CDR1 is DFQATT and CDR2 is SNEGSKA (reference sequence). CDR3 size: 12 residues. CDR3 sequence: CSAIAGTDTQYF. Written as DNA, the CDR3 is TGCAGTGCTATAGCCGGCACAGATACGCAGTATTTT.

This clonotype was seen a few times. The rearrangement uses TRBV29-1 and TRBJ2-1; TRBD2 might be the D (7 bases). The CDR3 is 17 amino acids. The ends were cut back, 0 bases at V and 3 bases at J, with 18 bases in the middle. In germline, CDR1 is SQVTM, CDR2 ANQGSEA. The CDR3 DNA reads TGCAGCGTTGAAGATACCCAGAGGGGGGGAAACTACAATGAGCAGTTCTTC. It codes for CSVEDTQRGGNYNEQFF.

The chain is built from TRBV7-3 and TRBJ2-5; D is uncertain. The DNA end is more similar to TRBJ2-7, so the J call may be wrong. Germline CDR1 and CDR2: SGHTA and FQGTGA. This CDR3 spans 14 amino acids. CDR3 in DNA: TGTGCCAGCAGCTTAAATCCAGGCGGTAGCGAGCAGTACTTC. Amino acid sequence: CASSLNPGGSEQYF.

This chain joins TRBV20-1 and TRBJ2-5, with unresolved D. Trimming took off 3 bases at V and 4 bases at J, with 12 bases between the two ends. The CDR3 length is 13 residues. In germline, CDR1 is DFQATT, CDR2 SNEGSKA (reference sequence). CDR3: CSASLQRVETQYF. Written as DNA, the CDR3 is TGCAGTGCTAGTCTACAGAGAGTAGAGACCCAGTACTTC.

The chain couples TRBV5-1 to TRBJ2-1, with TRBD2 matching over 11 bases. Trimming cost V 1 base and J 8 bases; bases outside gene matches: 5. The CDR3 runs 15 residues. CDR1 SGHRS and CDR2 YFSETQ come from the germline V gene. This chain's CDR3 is CASSLRLAGGDEQFF. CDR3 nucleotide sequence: TGCGCCAGCAGCTTGCGTCTAGCGGGAGGAGATGAGCAGTTCTTC.

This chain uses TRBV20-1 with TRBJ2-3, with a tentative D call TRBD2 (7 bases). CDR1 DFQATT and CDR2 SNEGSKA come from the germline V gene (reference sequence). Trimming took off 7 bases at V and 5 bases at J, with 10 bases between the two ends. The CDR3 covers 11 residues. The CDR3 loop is CSEGEGDTQYF. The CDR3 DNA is TGCAGTGAGGGGGAGGGAGATACGCAGTATTTT.

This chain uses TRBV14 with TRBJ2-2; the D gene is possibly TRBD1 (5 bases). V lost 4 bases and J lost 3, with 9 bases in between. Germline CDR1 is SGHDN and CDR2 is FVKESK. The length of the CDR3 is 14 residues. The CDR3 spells CASSPGHYTGELFF. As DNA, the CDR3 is TGTGCCAGCAGCCCCGGACACTACACCGGGGAGCTGTTTTTT. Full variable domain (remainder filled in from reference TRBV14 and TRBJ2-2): EAGVTQFPSHSVIEKGQTVTLRCDPISGHDNLYWYRRVMGKEIKFLLHFVKESKQDESGMPNNRFLAERTGGTYSTLKVQPAELEDSGVYFCASSPGHYTGELFFGEGSRLTVL.

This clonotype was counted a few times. The CDR3 coding sequence is TGCAGTGCTCCAGGGACAGGGGGCCAAGAGACCCAGTACTTC. As protein: CSAPGTGGQETQYF. J is TRBJ2-5 and V is TRBV20-1, with 11 bases aligning to TRBD1. Germline values: CDR1 DFQATT, CDR2 SNEGSKA (reference sequence). V shed 5 bases and J 1 base; nucleotides not matched to a gene: 3. The CDR3 is made up of 14 amino acids.

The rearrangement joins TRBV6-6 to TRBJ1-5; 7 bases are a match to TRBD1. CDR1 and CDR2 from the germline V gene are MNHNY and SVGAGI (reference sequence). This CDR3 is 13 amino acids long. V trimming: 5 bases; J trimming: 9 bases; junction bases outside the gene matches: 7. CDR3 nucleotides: TGTGCCAGCAGTCCCGACAGGGATATGCCCCAGCATTTT. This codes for CASSPDRDMPQHF.

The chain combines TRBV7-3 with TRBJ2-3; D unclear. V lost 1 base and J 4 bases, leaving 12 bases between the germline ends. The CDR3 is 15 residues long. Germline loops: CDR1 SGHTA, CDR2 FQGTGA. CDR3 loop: CASSLNGGYSDTQYF. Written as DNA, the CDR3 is TGTGCCAGCAGCTTAAACGGCGGATACTCAGATACGCAGTATTTT.

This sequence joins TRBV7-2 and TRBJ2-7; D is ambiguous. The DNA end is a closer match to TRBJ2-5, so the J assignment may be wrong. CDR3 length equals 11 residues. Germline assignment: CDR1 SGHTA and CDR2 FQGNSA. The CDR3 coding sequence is TGTGCCAGCAGTTGGGAAGAGACCCAGTACTTC. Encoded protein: CASSWEETQYF.